Following are 26 T cell receptor beta chains from one sample sequenced in a study of T-cell reconstitution after alpha-beta-depleted transplantation in children (dated by TCRdb to the mid-2010s). Library construction relied on PCR. Sequencing instrument: Illumina HiSeq 2500. Molecular barcoding was employed in the preparation of TCR libraries, with unique molecular identifiers being used to normalize TCRbeta repertoire quantification. The raw public data were reprocessed by TCRdb itself: fastp quality trimming at Q25, MiXCR clonotype calling, in-frame beta chains only. Under each unique CDR3 protein, matching rows form one entry showing the most common genes and DNA. For this sample the table gives about 980,000 distinct CDR3 sequences, of which under 30% were detected only once. The top ten constitute about 28% of the sample. The sample's treatment or condition label is to be understood as: allogeneic hematopoietic cell transplantation with graft depleted of TCRalphabeta T cells and CD19 B cells.

Material: PBMCs, mostly from graft donor cells, obtained 360 days after TCRalphabeta/CD19-depleted stem cell transplant. These receptors were obtained from a boy younger than two who had a stem cell transplant for SCID, so the T cells may come from the graft donor.

This clonotype was observed a few times. The V gene is TRBV19, the J gene TRBJ2-6, with D perhaps matching TRBD2 (5 bases). Germline V gene lookup returns CDR1 LNHDA and CDR2 SQIVND (reference sequence). Trimming left V 11 bases short and J 4 bases short, with 18 bases between. The CDR3 length is 15 residues. This chain's CDR3 is CAATSPGKGANVLTF. For the CDR3, the DNA is TGTGCCGCCACCTCTCCGGGGAAGGGGGCCAACGTCCTGACTTTC.

This clonotype was found a few times. The chain has TRBV4-2 and TRBJ2-2, with a possible D match to TRBD2 (7 bases). Germline V gene data show CDR1 as LGHNA and CDR2 as YNFKEQ. The CDR3 length is 17 residues. The V gene lost 1 base and the J gene lost 0 bases, with 12 bases spanning the gap. CDR3: CASSQVTGGPNTGELFF. In nucleotides, the CDR3 is TGTGCCAGCAGCCAAGTTACGGGGGGCCCGAACACCGGGGAGCTGTTTTTT.

The chain carries TRBV7-6 and TRBJ1-4; TRBD1 might be the D (5 bases). CDR1 and CDR2 (germline): SGHVS, FNYEAQ. CDR3 length: 20 amino acids. V was cut by 1 base and J by 6 bases, with 27 bases left in between. CDR3 DNA sequence: TGTGCCAGCAGCTTAGATGTTCGGGGGGTCGGCCAATTTGGGGATGAAAAACTGTTTTTT. Its protein is CASSLDVRGVGQFGDEKLFF.

At least ten counts were recorded for this clonotype. V usage is TRBV7-6 and J usage is TRBJ2-7; 8 nucleotides align to TRBD1. Germline V gene data show CDR1 as SGHVS and CDR2 as FNYEAQ. V lost 5 bases and J lost 4; bases outside the gene matches: 4. The CDR3 is made up of 13 amino acids. The CDR3 is CASSAGTGYEQYF. Here the CDR3 DNA reads TGTGCCAGCAGCGCGGGGACAGGATACGAGCAGTACTTC.

The rearrangement uses TRBV3-1 and TRBJ1-5; D is unresolved. The ends were cut back, 0 bases at V and 4 bases at J, with 7 bases in the middle. Germline V gene sequence: CDR1 LGHDT, CDR2 YNNKEL (reference sequence). The CDR3 length is 14 residues. This CDR3 is CASSQDRRNQPQHF. DNA of the CDR3: TGTGCCAGCAGCCAAGATAGACGGAATCAGCCCCAGCATTTT.

This chain connects TRBV7-2 to TRBJ2-7, with TRBD2 matching 12 bases. The CDR3 loop spans 15 amino acids. The trim removed 3 bases at V and 2 bases at J, leaving 2 bases unmatched. Germline CDR1 reads SGHTA; CDR2 reads FQGNSA. The CDR3 here is CASSFRLAGAYEQYF. CDR3 nucleotides: TGTGCCAGCAGCTTCCGACTAGCGGGGGCCTACGAGCAGTACTTC.

Only a few counts were recorded for this clonotype. The V and J genes are TRBV12-3 or TRBV12-4 and TRBJ1-1, with 7 nucleotides matching TRBD1. V lost 7 bases, J lost 4 bases, and 12 bases stayed unmatched. The CDR3 extends over 15 amino acids. CDR3 nucleotide sequence: TGTGCCAGCAAAACGACAGGGCCCAGGGGCACTGAAGCTTTCTTT. Amino acid sequence: CASKTTGPRGTEAFF.

This chain uses TRBV7-9 with TRBJ1-3; 8 bases agree with TRBD1. Germline values: CDR1 SEHNR, CDR2 FQNEAQ (reference sequence). The CDR3 loop spans 17 amino acids. V shed 2 bases, J shed 4 bases, and the junction held 10 bases outside the gene matches. For the CDR3, the DNA is TGTGCCAGCAGCTTAAAGACAGGGGCAAGGGAAGGAAACACCATATATTTT. Translating it yields CASSLKTGAREGNTIYF.

J is TRBJ1-5 and V is TRBV15; D gene unclear. V shed 6 bases and J shed 5 bases, with 14 bases lying between them. CDR3 length: 14 residues. CDR1 and CDR2 (germline): LNHNV, YYDKDF (reference sequence). The CDR3 here is CATSGGVIDQPQHF. The CDR3 bases are TGTGCCACCAGTGGCGGCGTCATTGATCAGCCCCAGCATTTT.

This clonotype was picked up many times. Its ends do not fully match the called genes, so a read error is possible. The chain links TRBV5-1 to TRBJ2-1; TRBD1 might be the D (5 bases). Germline CDR1 is SGHRS and CDR2 is YFSETQ. The CDR3 length is 13 residues. CDR3: CASSLRGYNEQFF. The DNA for the CDR3 is TGTGCCAGCAGCCTAAGGGGCTACAATGAGCAGTTCTTC.

This clonotype was seen once. This sequence joins TRBV14 and TRBJ2-1, with unresolved D. The CDR3 sequence is 15 residues long. Germline V lookup: CDR1 SGHDN, CDR2 FVKESK. V lost 2 bases to trimming and J lost 6 bases, with 14 bases between them. The CDR3 DNA sequence: TGTGCCAGCAGCCAACGGAGCGCTCTGGGCAATGAGCAGTTCTTC. The encoded protein is CASSQRSALGNEQFF. The complete variable domain, with remaining parts taken from reference TRBV14 and TRBJ2-1, reads EAGVTQFPSHSVIEKGQTVTLRCDPISGHDNLYWYRRVMGKEIKFLLHFVKESKQDESGMPNNRFLAERTGGTYSTLKVQPAELEDSGVYFCASSQRSALGNEQFFGPGTRLTVL.

The V call is TRBV7-2, the J call TRBJ1-1, with D possibly being TRBD1 (5 bases). CDR1 is SGHTA and CDR2 is FQGNSA in the germline V gene. The V end was cut by 8 bases, the J end by 1 base, with 11 bases between. The CDR3 has 13 amino acids. CDR3 in amino acids: CASGGGQNTEAFF. CDR3 nucleotides: TGTGCCAGCGGCGGAGGACAGAACACTGAAGCTTTCTTT.

The rearrangement links TRBV12-3 or TRBV12-4 to TRBJ2-7; possibly TRBD2 for D (5 bases). There are 14 residues in the CDR3. The V gene lost 7 bases and the J gene lost 2 bases, with 15 bases spanning the gap. CDR3 bases: TGTGCCAGCACCACCGGGAACCCAACCTACGAGCAGTACTTC. It encodes CASTTGNPTYEQYF.

This clonotype has a handful of counts. V usage is TRBV15 and J usage is TRBJ2-7, with D perhaps matching TRBD2 (5 bases). This CDR3 spans 14 amino acids. Germline V lookup: CDR1 LNHNV, CDR2 YYDKDF (reference sequence). V was cut by 0 bases and J by 4 bases, with 10 bases left in between. CDR3 protein: CATSRDREGYEQYF. In DNA form, the CDR3 reads TGTGCCACCAGCAGAGATCGGGAAGGGTACGAGCAGTACTTC.

The genes are TRBV4-3 and TRBJ2-1; D remains unclear. V lost 1 base, J lost 5 bases, and 12 bases lay in between. From germline, CDR1 is LGHNA and CDR2 YSLEER. The CDR3 spans 15 residues. The CDR3 here is CASSQGLGTNNEQFF. The CDR3 DNA sequence: TGCGCCAGCAGCCAAGGCCTAGGAACTAACAATGAGCAGTTCTTC.

Worth noting for this clonotype: Likely a read error: the CDR3 ends without its conserved phenylalanine or tryptophan. The chain couples TRBV11-2 to TRBJ2-7; 9 nucleotides match TRBD1. CDR3 length equals 16 residues. Germline CDR1 reads SGHAT; CDR2 reads FQNNGV. The V gene end was trimmed by 4 bases and the J gene end by 2 bases; junction bases not matched to a gene: 9. The CDR3, as DNA: TGTGCCAGCAGCTCCGTTCGGGACAGGGAGGCCTACGAGCAGTACTAC. Translated: CASSSVRDREAYEQYY.

The chain is built from TRBV25-1 and TRBJ1-1; TRBD1 is a possible D gene (5 bases). This CDR3 region has 16 residues. Germline loops: CDR1 MGHDK, CDR2 SYGVNS. Trimming removed 1 base at V and 1 base at J, with 13 bases between. The CDR3 spells CASSEWAGTGNTEAFF. Here the CDR3 DNA reads TGTGCCAGCAGTGAATGGGCCGGGACGGGGAACACTGAAGCTTTCTTT.

The chain is built from TRBV4-1 and TRBJ2-1, with TRBD2 matching 11 bases. This CDR3 comprises 16 residues. Trimming cost V 3 bases and J 4 bases; bases outside gene matches: 5. Germline V gene sequence: CDR1 MGHRA, CDR2 YSYEKL. CDR3 sequence (DNA): TGCGCCAGCAGCCATGCCGGGACTAGCGGATACAATGAGCAGTTCTTC. It yields the protein CASSHAGTSGYNEQFF.

This clonotype was observed a few times. The chain is built from TRBV20-1 and TRBJ2-5, with 7 bases that match TRBD1. This CDR3 is built from 13 residues. V lost 6 bases, J lost 5 bases, and 9 bases stayed unmatched. The germline gives CDR1 DFQATT, CDR2 SNEGSKA (reference sequence). The CDR3 nucleotides are TGCAGTGCGGACAGGAACCAGCGGGAGACCCAGTACTTC. Its protein is CSADRNQRETQYF.

This clonotype was detected a few times. In nucleotides, the CDR3 is TGCAGTGCTAGAAGGGGGGACCGAAAGACCCAGTACTTC. Translated, it gives CSARRGDRKTQYF. This chain connects TRBV20-1 to TRBJ2-5; the D call may be TRBD1 or TRBD2 (6 bases each). Trimming stripped 2 bases from V and 6 bases from J, with 13 bases between. Looked up from germline, CDR1 is DFQATT and CDR2 is SNEGSKA (reference sequence). The CDR3 totals 13 residues.

The table lists this clonotype with a few counts. The chain carries TRBV7-2 and TRBJ2-3; unclear D gene. Germline-derived CDR1 and CDR2 are SGHTA and FQGNSA. Between the trimmed V and J ends, which lost 2 bases and 0 bases, there was a span of 12 bases. The CDR3 is 16 amino acids. The CDR3 loop reads CASSLSSPFSTDTQYF. In nucleotides, the CDR3 is TGTGCCAGCAGCTTATCGTCCCCTTTTAGCACAGATACGCAGTATTTT.

The rearrangement uses TRBV27 and TRBJ2-3; 7 positions agree with TRBD2. The CDR3 loop spans 16 amino acids. Trimming took 3 bases from V and 0 from J; bases not matched to a gene: 6. Germline V gene sequence: CDR1 MNHEY, CDR2 SMNVEV (reference sequence). This chain's CDR3 is CASSFMGRESTDTQYF. The DNA for the CDR3 is TGTGCCAGCAGTTTCATGGGGCGGGAGAGCACAGATACGCAGTATTTT.

The chain employs TRBV6-5 and TRBJ2-7; 11 positions agree with TRBD2. After removal of 0 bases from V and 2 bases from J, the junction contained 3 bases not matched to a gene. CDR1 is MNHEY, CDR2 SVGAGI, per germline. This CDR3 spans 16 amino acids. In DNA, the CDR3 is TGTGCCAGCAGTTACTCGGTACTAGCGGGGGCCTACGAGCAGTACTTC. Translation gives CASSYSVLAGAYEQYF.

The chain employs TRBV29-1 and TRBJ2-7; D might be TRBD1 or TRBD2, each matching 5 bases. V was shortened by 7 bases and J by 4 bases, with 14 bases between the two germline ends. This CDR3 comprises 12 residues. The V gene's germline CDR1 is SQVTM and CDR2 ANQGSEA. The DNA of the CDR3 is TGCAGCGCCGTCTTTTGGGGGTACGAGCAGTACTTC. Residues: CSAVFWGYEQYF.

The chain employs TRBV20-1 and TRBJ2-7, with a possible D match to TRBD2 (7 bases). Germline V gene lookup returns CDR1 DFQATT and CDR2 SNEGSKA (reference sequence). The CDR3 is 14 residues long. V lost 0 bases and J 7 bases, leaving 16 bases between the germline ends. Here the CDR3 reads CSARDWAGAREQYF. For the CDR3, the DNA is TGCAGTGCTAGAGATTGGGCGGGGGCGAGAGAGCAGTACTTC.

The V gene is TRBV29-1, the J gene TRBJ2-4; D perhaps matches TRBD2 (6 bases). Trimming shortened V by 5 bases and J by 7 bases, and 15 bases separated the two germline ends. CDR3 size: 13 residues. From germline, CDR1 is SQVTM and CDR2 ANQGSEA. The CDR3 DNA follows: TGCAGCGTTAACCGGGACTGGGGGAACATTCAGTACTTC. Translating it yields CSVNRDWGNIQYF.